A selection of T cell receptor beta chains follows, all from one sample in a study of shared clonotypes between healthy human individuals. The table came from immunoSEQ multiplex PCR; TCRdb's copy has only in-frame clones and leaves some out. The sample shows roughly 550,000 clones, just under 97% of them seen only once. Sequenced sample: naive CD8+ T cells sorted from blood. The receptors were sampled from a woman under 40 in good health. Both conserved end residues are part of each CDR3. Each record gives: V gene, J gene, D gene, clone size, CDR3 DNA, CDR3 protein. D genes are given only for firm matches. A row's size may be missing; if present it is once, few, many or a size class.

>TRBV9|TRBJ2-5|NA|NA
TGTGCCAGCAGCAAAGGGGAGACCCAGTACTTC
CASSKGETQYF
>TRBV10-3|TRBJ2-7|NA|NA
TGTGCCATCAGTGAGAAACAGACAGCAGGGCGCGAGCAGTACTTC
CAISEKQTAGREQYF
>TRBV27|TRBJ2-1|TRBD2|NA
TGTGCCAGCAGTTTATCTTTGCTAGCGGGGGATGAGCAGTTCTTC
CASSLSLLAGDEQFF
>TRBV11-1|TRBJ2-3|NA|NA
TGTGCCAGCAGCCGCCGGACAGCATTCACAGATACGCAGTATTTT
CASSRRTAFTDTQYF
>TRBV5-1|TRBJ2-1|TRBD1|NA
TGCGCCAGCAGCTCACGGGGGCGGGACAGGGCTTACAATGAGCAGTTCTTC
CASSSRGRDRAYNEQFF
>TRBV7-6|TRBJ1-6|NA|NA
TGTGCCAGCAGTTCCGAGGTGGCCCGAAACTCACCCCTCCACTTT
CASSSEVARNSPLHF
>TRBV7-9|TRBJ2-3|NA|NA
TGTGCCAGCAGCTTATATACTAGCTTCACAGATACGCAGTATTTT
CASSLYTSFTDTQYF
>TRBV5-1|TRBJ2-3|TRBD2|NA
TGCGCCAGCAGCGAAGGACTAGCGGAGATCTTTGATACGCAGTATTTT
CASSEGLAEIFDTQYF
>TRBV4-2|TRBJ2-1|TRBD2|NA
TGTGCCAGCAGCCAAGACCCCGGACTAGCGGAGAACAATGAGCAGTTCTTC
CASSQDPGLAENNEQFF
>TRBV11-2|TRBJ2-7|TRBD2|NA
TGTGCCAGCAGCTTAGATTCGAGGAGGGGAGGGTCCTACGAGCAGTACTTC
CASSLDSRRGGSYEQYF
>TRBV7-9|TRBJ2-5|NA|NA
TGTGCCAGCATCCCCGGACGGCAAGAGACCCAGTACTTC
CASIPGRQETQYF
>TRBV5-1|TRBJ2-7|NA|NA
TGCGCCAGCAGCTTGTCAGGGCGCGAGCAGTACTTC
CASSLSGREQYF
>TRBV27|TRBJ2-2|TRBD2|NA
TGTGCCAGCAGTTTAGGTAGCGGGGGGCGCGGGGAGCTGTTTTTT
CASSLGSGGRGELFF
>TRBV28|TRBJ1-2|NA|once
TGTGCCAGCAGTTTCTCCCATCGACGAAGAATCTATGGCTACACCTTC
CASSFSHRRRIYGYTF
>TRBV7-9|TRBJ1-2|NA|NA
TGTGCCAGCAGCTCCGGAGGGGAAGAGTTCTATGGCTACACCTTC
CASSSGGEEFYGYTF
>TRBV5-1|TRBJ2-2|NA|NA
TGCGCCAGCAGCTTGGGGTCCAGGGGATGGTTCACCGGGGAGCTGTTTTTT
CASSLGSRGWFTGELFF
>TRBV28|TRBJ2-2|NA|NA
TGTGCCAGCAGCACCAGGCGGGACACCGGGGAGCTGTTTTTT
CASSTRRDTGELFF
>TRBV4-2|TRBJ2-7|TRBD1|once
TGTGCCAGCAGCCAAACCCTCGGGACAGACTCCTACGAGCAGTACTTC
CASSQTLGTDSYEQYF
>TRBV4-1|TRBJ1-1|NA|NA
TGCGCCAGCAGCCCCGGCGGGGGGATGAACACTGAAGCTTTCTTT
CASSPGGGMNTEAFF
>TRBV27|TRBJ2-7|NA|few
TGTGCCAGCAGTTCATTGGGGACCAAATACGAGCAGTACTTC
CASSSLGTKYEQYF
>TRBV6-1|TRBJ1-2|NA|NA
TGTGCCAGCAGTGCCACTGGCTACACCTTC
CASSATGYTF
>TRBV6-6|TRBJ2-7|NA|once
TGTGCCAGCAGTTTTGCGAAGATCTACGAGCAGTACTTC
CASSFAKIYEQYF
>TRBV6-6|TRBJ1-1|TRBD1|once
TGTGCCAGCAGACCCCGGACAGGGCCCAACACTGAAGCTTTCTTT
CASRPRTGPNTEAFF
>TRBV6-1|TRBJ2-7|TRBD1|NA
TGTGCCAGCGGGACAGGGTCTTTCGAGCAGTACTTC
CASGTGSFEQYF
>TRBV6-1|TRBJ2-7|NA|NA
TGTGCCAGCAGTGAATGGTTAGGGGCAGGACAATACGAGCAGTACTTC
CASSEWLGAGQYEQYF
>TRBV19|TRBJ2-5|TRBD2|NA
TGTGCCAGTAGTATCTCCCTTAGCGGGAGTGAGGGGGAGACCCAGTACTTC
CASSISLSGSEGETQYF
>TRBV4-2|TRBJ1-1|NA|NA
TGTGCCAGCAGCCAAGATTATCAGGAGCAAGCTTTCTTT
CASSQDYQEQAFF
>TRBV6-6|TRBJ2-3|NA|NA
TGTGCCAGCAGTTACTCGACCGTCTTGGATACGCAGTATTTT
CASSYSTVLDTQYF
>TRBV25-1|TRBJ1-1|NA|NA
TGTGCCAGCAGTACCAAAACAGGGAGTACTGAAGCTTTCTTT
CASSTKTGSTEAFF
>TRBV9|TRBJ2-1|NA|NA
TGTGCCAGCAGCTTAGGGAGTTACAATGAGCAGTTCTTC
CASSLGSYNEQFF
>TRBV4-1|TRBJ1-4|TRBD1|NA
TGCGCCAGCAGCCATCGACTGACAGGGCCTATTGAAAAACTGTTTTTT
CASSHRLTGPIEKLFF
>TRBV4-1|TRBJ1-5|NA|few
TGCGCCAGCAGCCAAAGAACAGCACATAGCAATCAGCCCCAGCATTTT
CASSQRTAHSNQPQHF
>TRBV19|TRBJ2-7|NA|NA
TGTGCCAGTAGTATAGGAGGAGGGTACGAGCAGTACTTC
CASSIGGGYEQYF
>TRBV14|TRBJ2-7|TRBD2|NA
TGTGCCAGCAGCCGGCCGGGACTAGGGGCTTACGAGCAGTACTTC
CASSRPGLGAYEQYF
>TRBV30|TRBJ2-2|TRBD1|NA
TGCACCGGGACAGGGGTTACCGGGGAGCTGTTTTTT
CTGTGVTGELFF
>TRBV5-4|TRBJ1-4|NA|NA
TGTGCCAGCAGCTCGGGGGTTGGGGAAAAACTGTTTTTT
CASSSGVGEKLFF
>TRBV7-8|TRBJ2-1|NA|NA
TGTGCCAGCAGCTTAGTGTGGGAATTTGGCTACAATGAGCAGTTCTTC
CASSLVWEFGYNEQFF
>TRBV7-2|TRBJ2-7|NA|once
TGTGCCAGCAGCCAGACGCTAATGACCGAGCAGTACTTC
CASSQTLMTEQYF
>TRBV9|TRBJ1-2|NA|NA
TGTGCCAGCAGCGTATCCGGGGGTAACTATGGCTACACCTTC
CASSVSGGNYGYTF
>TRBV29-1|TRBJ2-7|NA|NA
TGCAGCGTTGTTGACAGCACTACCTACGAGCAGTACTTC
CSVVDSTTYEQYF
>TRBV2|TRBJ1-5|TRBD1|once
TGTGCCAGCAGTCCAAAGGGACAGGGGTTTCTCAATCAGCCCCAGCATTTT
CASSPKGQGFLNQPQHF
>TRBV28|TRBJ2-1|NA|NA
TGTGCCAGCACCCTCCAAAATACACTCCTCCACAATGAGCAGTTCTTC
CASTLQNTLLHNEQFF
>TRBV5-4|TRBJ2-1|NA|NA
TGTGCCAGCGGCCTAGACAATGAGCAGTTCTTC
CASGLDNEQFF
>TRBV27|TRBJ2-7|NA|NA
TGTGCCAGCAGCTCGGACGCGCGCTTGTATTACGAGCAGTACTTC
CASSSDARLYYEQYF
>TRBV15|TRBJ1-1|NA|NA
TGTGCCACCAGCAGAGTTGGGATGAACACTGAAGCTTTCTTT
CATSRVGMNTEAFF
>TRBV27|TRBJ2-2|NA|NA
TGTGCCAGCCGGACAGTTACCGGGGAGCTGTTTTTT
CASRTVTGELFF
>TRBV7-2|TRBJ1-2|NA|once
TGTGCCAGCAGCAGTACTAGGGCAGTCTATGGCTACACCTTC
CASSSTRAVYGYTF
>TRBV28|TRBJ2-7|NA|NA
TGTGCCAGCAGTTTACTAGGGGGCGAGCAGTACTTC
CASSLLGGEQYF
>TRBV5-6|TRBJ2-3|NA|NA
TGTGCCAGCAGCCGGGACTTTGATACGCAGTATTTT
CASSRDFDTQYF
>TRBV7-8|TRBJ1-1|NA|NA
TGTGCCAGCAGCTTAGTTTCCGCGAACACTGAAGCTTTCTTT
CASSLVSANTEAFF
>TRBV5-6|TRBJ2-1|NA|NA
TGTGCCAGCAGACCCAAATTAGGCGAAGGTGGTAGCAATGAGCAGTTCTTC
CASRPKLGEGGSNEQFF
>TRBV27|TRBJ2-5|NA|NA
TGTGCCAGCAGCCTGACCGGGACTCCCCAAGAGACCCAGTACTTC
CASSLTGTPQETQYF
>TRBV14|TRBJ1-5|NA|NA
TGTGCCAGCAGCCAAGGACAACGTTGGGATCAGCCCCAGCATTTT
CASSQGQRWDQPQHF
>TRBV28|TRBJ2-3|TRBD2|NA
TGTGCCAGCAGTTTGACCGGGGCTAGCGGCGATACGCAGTATTTT
CASSLTGASGDTQYF
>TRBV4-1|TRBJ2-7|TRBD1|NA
TGCGCCAGCAGCCAAAGGGACAGTCCCGGCTCGAGCTCCTACGAGCAGTACTTC
CASSQRDSPGSSSYEQYF